The clone carrying this TCR beta chain was detected ten times or more. Its antigen is not identified. This specimen belongs to a study of early T cells in non-severe SARS-CoV-2 infection. At the level of the study: Chains from this unsorted whole-blood bulk RNA could not be paired.

Notes on the study in general: Anti-spike CD8 responses were favored in VDJdb matching, and private and CD4 specificities were missed.

Trimming cost V 1 base and J 5 bases, with 11 bases left between them. The CDR3 runs to 14 residues. CDR1 LGHNA and CDR2 YSLEER come from the germline V gene. The library protocol tagged individual cDNA molecules with unique molecular identifiers. MiXCR was run by TCRdb on the 5' RACE reads, yielding one entry per CDR3 protein. The table records about 36,000 distinct CDR3 sequences, just under 4% of them present only once. The receptor was derived from an adult who was a healthcare worker with PCR-confirmed SARS-CoV-2 infection or an uninfected control (not recorded which). The sequencing sample was made of whole blood. The chain is built from TRBV4-3 and TRBJ1-1; D not certain. CDR3 coding DNA: TGCGCCAGCAGCCAAGTTGTGGCGGGAACTGAAGCTTTCTTT. Its protein is CASSQVVAGTEAFF.